This TCR beta chain was observed in a study of blood T cells in healthy people across ages. CDR1 and CDR2 from the germline V gene are MNHEY and SMNVEV (reference sequence). This CDR3 has 14 amino acids. Trimming shortened V by 3 bases and J by 7 bases, and 10 bases separated the two germline ends. A second PCR, run for about 7 to 11 cycles, used a sample-barcoded 5' primer plus a J-beta primer mix. Via MiXCR, TCRdb re-called the 5' RACE reads, giving one row per CDR3 protein. This table has over 1.5 million distinct CDR3 sequences, around half appearing once. The chain employs TRBV27 and TRBJ1-6; no clear D. Sequencing was done on a sample of blood. The sequence came from a woman aged 40 to 50 in good health. This CDR3 reads CASSFRVPNSPLHF. The CDR3 coding sequence is TGTGCCAGCAGTTTTCGGGTGCCGAATTCACCCCTCCACTTT.